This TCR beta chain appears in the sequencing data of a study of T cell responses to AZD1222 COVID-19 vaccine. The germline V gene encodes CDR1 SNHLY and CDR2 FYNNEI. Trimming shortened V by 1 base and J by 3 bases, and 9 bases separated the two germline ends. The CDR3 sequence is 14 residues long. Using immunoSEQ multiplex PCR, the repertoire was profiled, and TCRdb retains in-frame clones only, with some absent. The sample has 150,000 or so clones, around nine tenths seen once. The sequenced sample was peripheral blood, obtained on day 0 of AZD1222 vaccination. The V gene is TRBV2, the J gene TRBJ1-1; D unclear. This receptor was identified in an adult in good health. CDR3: CASSEVTGHTEAFF. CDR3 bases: TGTGCCAGCAGTGAAGTAACTGGCCACACTGAAGCTTTCTTT.